Sequencing of this T cell receptor beta chain was carried out in a study of blood T cells in healthy people across ages. The junction had 9 bases not matched to a gene; V was cut back by 8 bases and J by 9 bases. CDR3 length: 14 residues. Each donor was a healthy Caucasian individual from Russia, aged about 6 to 95. PCR was performed a second time for about 7 to 12 cycles using a sample-barcoded 5' primer and a J-beta primer mix. TCRdb itself ran the 5' RACE reads through MiXCR, one entry per CDR3 protein. The profile covers 1.5 million to 2 million distinct CDR3 sequences, with about 31% appearing a single time and over 9% taken by the ten largest. General observations from the study: Reliance upon unsorted PBMCs precluded definitive naive versus antigen-experienced comparison. Strong correlation linked observed beta diversity and percent naive T cells.

In its sample, this clonotype was seen many times. As yet, its antigen is unknown. Sequencing used blood. The sequence was obtained from a woman aged 25 to 39 in good health. The J gene is TRBJ2-1, the V gene TRBV12-3 or TRBV12-4; 11 bases agree with TRBD2. The CDR3 sequence: CASGGLAGGLEQFF. In nucleotides, the CDR3 is TGTGCCAGCGGCGGGCTAGCGGGGGGTCTTGAGCAGTTCTTC.